The entry that follows covers one T cell receptor beta chain sequence. Its antigen is unidentified. The data stem from a study of human T cells and chemical hapten exposure. The wider study: It was small differences in pooled library volume that mainly caused per-sample TCR yields to vary.

TCRdb re-analysed the RACE reads in MiXCR, keeping a single row per CDR3 protein. The sample yields around 120,000 distinct CDR3 sequences, 13% seen once. Germline V CDR1 and CDR2: LGHDT, YNNKEL (reference sequence). V was clipped by 3 bases and J by 4 bases, with 21 bases between them. The CDR3 consists of 18 residues. Study findings and constraints: Versus controls, significantly more large CDR3 similarity clusters arose from expanded TCRs. Patch test score rose with PT1 expanded TCRs, significant at 8, 16, 32, not 4.

As for time point: pre-sensitization, week 0. The treatment: therapeutic diphenylcyclopropenone sensitization with weekly scalp DPC. Phlebotomy was performed prior to application of every patch test. The input for sequencing was whole blood, taken in connection with sensitization to the hapten diphenylcyclopropenone (DPC). The TCR originated in a woman aged 18-35 years with alopecia areata. Some clones in this sample may be carry-over from other donors' samples. This sequence joins TRBV3-1 and TRBJ2-2; tentatively, D is TRBD2 (5 bases). CDR3 DNA sequence: TGTGCCAGCAGCCAGATCACGGAAGCGAGGGCCTCCACCGGGGAGCTGTTTTTT. Translating it yields CASSQITEARASTGELFF.